This T cell receptor (beta chain) is from a study of T cells in narcolepsy. Across the whole study: Donors had narcolepsy type 1 or type 2, or were healthy controls. Study-wide findings and caveats: Blood of same and different patients, but not healthy controls, reportedly held recurring autoreactive clonotypes. No autoreactive T cell clone sequences appeared in some memory CD4+ repertoires.

As to this clone: Its antigen is not identified. Other DNA sequences of this sample code for an identical CDR3.

V was clipped by 5 bases and J by 1 base, with 7 bases between them. This CDR3 is 13 amino acids long. Germline-derived CDR1 and CDR2 are SGHRS and YFSETQ. TCRdb's copy holds only in-frame clones and misses some; the assay was immunoSEQ multiplex PCR. The profile covers about 30,000 clones, with around 75% appearing a single time and 1.1% taken by the ten largest. The genes are TRBV5-1 and TRBJ1-5; D remains ambiguous. This clonotype originated in a human donor with narcolepsy. Material: CD45RA- memory CD4+ T cells from PBMCs. The CDR3 loop reads CASSSGSNQPQHF. Written as DNA, the CDR3 is TGCGCCAGCAGTAGTGGGAGCAATCAGCCCCAGCATTTT.